This T cell receptor (beta chain) originates from a study of metastatic and nonmetastatic thyroid tumors. Overall study context: Across blood and tumor or nodule tissue, repertoires from malignant and benign thyroid patients were compared with one another.

Points from the study as a whole: Significantly greater TCR beta diversity was reportedly found in malignant thyroid tumors than in benign nodules (in blood and tumor).

TCRdb re-analyzed the PCR reads through MiXCR. The sample lists about 21,000 clones; roughly 12% were seen once. Treatment of any kind had been given to no patient before thyroid surgery. V was pared by 3 bases and J by 4 bases, with 14 bases between. CDR1 and CDR2 from the germline V gene are SGHNT and YYREEE (reference sequence). CDR3 size: 16 residues. Note on this clone: Its specificity is unknown. A much bigger clone sits one base away, suggesting this may be a read error.

Sequences were obtained from blood. V is TRBV5-4 and J is TRBJ2-6, with D perhaps matching TRBD2 (5 bases). This TCR was recovered from a female donor with papillary thyroid cancer or a benign thyroid nodule (not recorded which). Some clones in this sample may be carry-over from other donors' samples. CDR3 bases: TGTGCCAGCAGCTCGTCCGGGGTGCGAGGGGCCAACGTCCTGACTTTC. It is translated as CASSSSGVRGANVLTF. The full variable domain, its missing parts supplied by reference TRBV5-4 and TRBJ2-6, is ETGVTQSPTHLIKTRGQQVTLRCSSQSGHNTVSWYQQALGQGPQFIFQYYREEENGRGNFPPRFSGLQFPNYSSELNVNALELDDSALYLCASSSSGVRGANVLTFGAGSRLTVL.